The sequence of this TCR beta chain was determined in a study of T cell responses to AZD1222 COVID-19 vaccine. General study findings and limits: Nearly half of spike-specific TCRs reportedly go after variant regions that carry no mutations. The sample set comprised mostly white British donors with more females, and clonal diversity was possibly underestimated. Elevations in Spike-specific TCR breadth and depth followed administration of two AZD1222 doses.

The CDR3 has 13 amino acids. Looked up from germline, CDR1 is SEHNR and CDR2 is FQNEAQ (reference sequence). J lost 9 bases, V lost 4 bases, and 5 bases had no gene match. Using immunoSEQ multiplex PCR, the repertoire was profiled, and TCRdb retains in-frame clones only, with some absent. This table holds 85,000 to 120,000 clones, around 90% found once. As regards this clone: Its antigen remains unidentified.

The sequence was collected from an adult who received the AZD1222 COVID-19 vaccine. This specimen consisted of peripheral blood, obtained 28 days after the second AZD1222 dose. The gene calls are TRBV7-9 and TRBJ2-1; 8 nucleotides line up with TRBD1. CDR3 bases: TGTGCCAGCAGCTCCCGACAGGGGCTTGAGCAGTTCTTC. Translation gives CASSSRQGLEQFF.